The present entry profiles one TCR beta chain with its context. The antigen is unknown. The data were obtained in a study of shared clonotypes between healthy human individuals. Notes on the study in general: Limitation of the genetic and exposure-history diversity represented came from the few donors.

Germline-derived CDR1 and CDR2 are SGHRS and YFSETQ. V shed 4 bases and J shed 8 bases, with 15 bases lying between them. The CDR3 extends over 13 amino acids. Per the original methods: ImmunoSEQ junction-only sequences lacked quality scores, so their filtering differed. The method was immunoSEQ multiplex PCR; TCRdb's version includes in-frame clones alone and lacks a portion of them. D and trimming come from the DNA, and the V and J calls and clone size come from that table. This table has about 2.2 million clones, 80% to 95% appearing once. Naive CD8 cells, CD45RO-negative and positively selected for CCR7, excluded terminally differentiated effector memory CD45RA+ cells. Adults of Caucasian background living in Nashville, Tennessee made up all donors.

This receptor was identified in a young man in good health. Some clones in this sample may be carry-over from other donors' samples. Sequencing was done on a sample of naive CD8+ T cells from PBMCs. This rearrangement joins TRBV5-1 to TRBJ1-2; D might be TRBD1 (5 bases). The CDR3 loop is CASSGGGMDGYTF. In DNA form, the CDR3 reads TGCGCCAGCAGCGGGGGTGGAATGGACGGCTACACCTTC.